A selection of T cell receptor beta chains follows, all from one sample in a study of T cell repertoires in cytomegalovirus infection. TCRdb fed the reads into MiXCR, producing one record per CDR3 protein. The sample has about 190,000 distinct CDR3 sequences, more than 9% seen once. The material sequenced was PBMCs. The source is a human donor in good health (CMV status not recorded). Some clones in this sample may be carry-over from other donors' samples. Each CDR3 is given with its conserved first and last residue. D genes are given only for firm matches. For some rows the clone size is stated as once, few or many, or as a class when expanded; others skip it.

cdr3_aa cdr3_nt cdr3_length clone_size j_call v_call d_call
CASSLRGRGLGTFF TGTGCCAGCAGTTTAAGGGGACGGGGGCTGGGGACTTTCTTT 14 many TRBJ1-1 TRBV12-3/TRBV12-4 -
CASSVAALAGLYNEQFF TGTGCCAGCAGCGTAGCTGCACTAGCGGGGTTATACAATGAGCAGTTCTTC 17 - TRBJ2-1 TRBV9 TRBD2
CASSLGGLRTEAFF TGCGCCAGCAGCCTAGGGGGGTTGCGGACTGAAGCTTTCTTT 14 - TRBJ1-1 TRBV5-1 -
CASSVEGSGGSYEQYF TGTGCCAGCAGCGTAGAGGGGTCAGGGGGTTCCTACGAGCAGTACTTC 16 many TRBJ2-7 TRBV11-2 TRBD1
CASSLSALAGVREQYF TGTGCCAGCAGTTTATCAGCGCTAGCGGGAGTTCGCGAGCAGTACTTC 16 few TRBJ2-7 TRBV28 TRBD2
CASSFSGIRQETQYF TGTGCCAGCAGTTTTAGCGGGATTAGACAAGAGACCCAGTACTTC 15 - TRBJ2-5 TRBV28 TRBD2
CASSYDDIEAFF TGTGCCAGCAGTTATGACGACATTGAAGCTTTCTTT 12 few TRBJ1-1 TRBV6-2/TRBV6-3 -
CASSYLTSGRPGELFF TGTGCCAGCAGTTACTTGACTAGCGGGAGACCCGGGGAGCTGTTTTTT 16 few TRBJ2-2 TRBV6-6 TRBD2
CASSRGSRELNEQYF TGTGCCAGCAGCCGTGGTTCGCGGGAGTTAAACGAGCAGTACTTC 15 many TRBJ2-7 TRBV7-2 TRBD2
CASSQKRNSPLHF TGTGCCAGCAGCCAGAAGAGGAATTCACCCCTCCACTTT 13 - TRBJ1-6 TRBV14 -
CASSLEAATYNEQFF TGCGCCAGCAGCTTGGAGGCAGCGACCTACAATGAGCAGTTCTTC 15 - TRBJ2-1 TRBV5-1 -
CASSRDRGRPNTEAFF TGTGCCAGCAGCAGGGACAGGGGGCGACCCAACACTGAAGCTTTCTTT 16 - TRBJ1-1 TRBV7-2 TRBD1
CASSYRDNDQPQHF TGTGCCAGCAGCTACCGGGACAATGATCAGCCCCAGCATTTT 14 many TRBJ1-5 TRBV7-8 -
CASSRQGGGYGYTF TGTGCCAGCAGTCGCCAGGGGGGAGGCTATGGCTACACCTTC 14 many TRBJ1-2 TRBV28 TRBD1
CASSYSVGQGDTGELFF TGTGCCAGCAGTTACTCAGTTGGACAGGGCGACACCGGGGAGCTGTTTTTT 17 many TRBJ2-2 TRBV6-2/TRBV6-3 TRBD1
CSGSSGKGREQYF TGCAGTGGGAGTAGCGGGAAGGGACGCGAGCAGTACTTC 13 - TRBJ2-7 TRBV20-1 TRBD2
CASRTGTGNQPQHF TGTGCCAGCAGGACCGGGACGGGCAATCAGCCCCAGCATTTT 14 many TRBJ1-5 TRBV12-3/TRBV12-4 -
CASSSVTGSGNTIYF TGTGCCAGCAGCTCCGTGACAGGCTCTGGAAACACCATATATTTT 15 many TRBJ1-3 TRBV7-2 -
CASSLLDYTDTQYF TGTGCCAGCAGCCTACTAGATTACACAGATACGCAGTATTTT 14 many TRBJ2-3 TRBV7-2 -
CASSRDRHEKLFF TGTGCCAGCAGTCGGGACAGGCATGAAAAACTGTTTTTT 13 many TRBJ1-4 TRBV28 TRBD1
CSARPGADEAFF TGCAGTGCCAGGCCTGGAGCGGATGAAGCTTTCTTT 12 once TRBJ1-1 TRBV20-1 -
CASSVMANTGELFF TGTGCCAGCAGCGTTATGGCGAACACCGGGGAGCTGTTTTTT 14 many TRBJ2-2 TRBV7-2 -
CASSLEVVPDTQYF TGCGCCAGCAGCTTGGAAGTTGTCCCAGATACGCAGTATTTT 14 - TRBJ2-3 TRBV5-1 -